This is a list of T cell receptor beta chains from one sample in a study of chronic HIV infection and antiretroviral therapy. MiXCR, applied by TCRdb to the 5' RACE reads, yields one record per CDR3 protein. Of roughly 50,000 distinct CDR3 sequences detected, about a fifth appear once; the ten largest clones hold approximately 3%. The material sequenced was peripheral blood. These TCRs come from an adult who had HIV and had not received antiretroviral therapy, or was an uninfected healthy control (not recorded which). The CDR3 runs from the conserved cysteine through the conserved F or W. Each record gives: clone size, D gene, V gene, J gene, CDR3 protein, CDR3 DNA. The D gene is left open where the match is weak. Part of the rows lack a size; the others show once, few, many or a class for expanded clones.

clone size: few
D gene: NA
V gene: TRBV6-6
J gene: TRBJ1-1
CDR3 protein: CASSYPTGGGEAFF
CDR3 DNA: TGTGCCAGCAGTTACCCCACTGGGGGGGGAGAAGCTTTCTTT

clone size: NA
D gene: NA
V gene: TRBV29-1
J gene: TRBJ2-1
CDR3 protein: CSVEGTALAYNEQFF
CDR3 DNA: TGCAGCGTTGAAGGGACAGCTCTCGCCTACAATGAGCAGTTCTTC

clone size: few
D gene: NA
V gene: TRBV28
J gene: TRBJ2-5
CDR3 protein: CASFPDKHPGETQYF
CDR3 DNA: TGTGCCAGCTTTCCGGACAAGCATCCGGGAGAGACCCAGTACTTC

clone size: NA
D gene: TRBD1
V gene: TRBV5-1
J gene: TRBJ2-7
CDR3 protein: CASSRPDRNEQYF
CDR3 DNA: TGCGCCAGCAGCCGCCCGGACAGGAACGAGCAGTACTTC

clone size: NA
D gene: NA
V gene: TRBV14
J gene: TRBJ2-5
CDR3 protein: CASSQSGRIQETQYF
CDR3 DNA: TGTGCCAGCAGCCAGTCTGGACGGATACAAGAGACCCAGTACTTC

clone size: few
D gene: NA
V gene: TRBV29-1
J gene: TRBJ2-5
CDR3 protein: CSVENRVRETQYF
CDR3 DNA: TGCAGCGTTGAAAACAGGGTGAGAGAGACCCAGTACTTC

clone size: NA
D gene: NA
V gene: TRBV6-5
J gene: TRBJ1-1
CDR3 protein: CASSYEGTSTEAFF
CDR3 DNA: TGTGCCAGCAGTTATGAGGGAACGAGCACTGAAGCTTTCTTT

clone size: NA
D gene: NA
V gene: TRBV5-1
J gene: TRBJ1-1
CDR3 protein: CASSSPPDKATFF
CDR3 DNA: TGCGCCAGCAGCTCTCCCCCAGACAAGGCAACTTTCTTT

clone size: few
D gene: NA
V gene: TRBV15
J gene: TRBJ2-1
CDR3 protein: CATSEGPSYNEQFF
CDR3 DNA: TGTGCCACCAGCGAGGGCCCCTCCTACAATGAGCAGTTCTTC

clone size: few
D gene: NA
V gene: TRBV9
J gene: TRBJ1-5
CDR3 protein: CASSVGVGNSNQPQHF
CDR3 DNA: TGTGCCAGCAGCGTAGGGGTGGGGAATAGCAATCAGCCCCAGCATTTT

clone size: few
D gene: NA
V gene: TRBV28
J gene: TRBJ2-7
CDR3 protein: CASSLGRVSSYEQYF
CDR3 DNA: TGTGCCAGCAGCTTAGGGCGGGTAAGCTCCTACGAGCAGTACTTC

clone size: few
D gene: NA
V gene: TRBV10-1
J gene: TRBJ2-7
CDR3 protein: CASSEGTESSYEQYF
CDR3 DNA: TGCGCCAGCAGTGAGGGCACGGAAAGCTCCTACGAGCAGTACTTC